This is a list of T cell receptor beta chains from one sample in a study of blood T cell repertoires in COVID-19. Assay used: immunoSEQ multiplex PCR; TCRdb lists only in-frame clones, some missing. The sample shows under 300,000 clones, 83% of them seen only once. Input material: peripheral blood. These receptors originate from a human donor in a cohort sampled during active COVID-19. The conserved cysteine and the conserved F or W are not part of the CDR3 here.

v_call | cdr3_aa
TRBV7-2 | ATQPAGTASRAF
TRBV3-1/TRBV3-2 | ASSQVDKNTEAF
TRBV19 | ASRETVSSTDTQY
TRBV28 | ASSLDNRASGNTIY
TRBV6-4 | ASSQALQTNTGELF
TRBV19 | ASSLYSGTNYGYT
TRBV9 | ASSVVTENTEAF
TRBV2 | ASSEVRGGADTQY
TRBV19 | ASSTVRGARNSPLH
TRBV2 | ASSAETGSYEKLF
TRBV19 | ASSILAEAF
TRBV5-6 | ASSLSLQGLEPQH
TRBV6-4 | ASSAGTSEADTQY
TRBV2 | ASRGGTGRNQPQH
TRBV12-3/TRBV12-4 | ASSPQDTQY
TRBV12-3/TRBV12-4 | ASTSRGDYKQY
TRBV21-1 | ASSKERRDPGRETQY
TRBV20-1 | SAGLTDTQY
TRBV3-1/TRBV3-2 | ASSRSRTALAPF
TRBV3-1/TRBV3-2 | ASSDPSQGGTGELF
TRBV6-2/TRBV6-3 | ASSLLATGEQF
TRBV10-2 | ASSEVQRILSTDTQY
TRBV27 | ASSLSRGRGTEAF
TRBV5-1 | ANLIGLEQY
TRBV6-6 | ASSYLTEWNSPLH
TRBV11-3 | ASSAQGSYNEQF
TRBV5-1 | ASSPAGPRTGELF
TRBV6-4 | ASSDGSDPDTQY
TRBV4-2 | ASSQVTEGTQY
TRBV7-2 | ASRWGGGRDEQY
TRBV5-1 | ASSLAERLYNEQF
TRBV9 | ASSATGTYEQY
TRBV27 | ASSLNRGLYEQY
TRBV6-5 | ASTTRLVAKNIQY
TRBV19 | ASSRGGAYNEQF
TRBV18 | ASSPPPEGSPLH
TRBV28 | ASSSMARAF